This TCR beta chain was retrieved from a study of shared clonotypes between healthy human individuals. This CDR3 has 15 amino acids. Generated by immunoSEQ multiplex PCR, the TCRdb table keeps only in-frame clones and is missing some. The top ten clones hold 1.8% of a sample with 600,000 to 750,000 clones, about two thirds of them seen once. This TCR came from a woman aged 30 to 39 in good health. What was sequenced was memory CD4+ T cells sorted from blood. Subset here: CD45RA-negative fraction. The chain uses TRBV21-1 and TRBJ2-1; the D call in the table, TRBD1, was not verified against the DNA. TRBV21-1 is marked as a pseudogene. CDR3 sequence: CASRGPGQGPYEQFF. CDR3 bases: TGTGCCAGCAGAGGACCGGGACAGGGGCCTTATGAGCAGTTCTTC.